This T cell receptor (beta chain) was profiled in a study of Siglec-9 on CD8 T cells in melanoma (dated by TCRdb to the late 2010s). Concerning the study at large: The study investigated Siglec-9 expression on CD8+ T cells and the role of Siglec-9 in regulating T cells in the melanoma tumor microenvironment. Paper-wide results and their limitations: Siglec-9 was reported to mark and regulate an effector memory CD8+ T-cell subset that appeared to accumulate within melanoma tumors.

Concerning this clone: What antigen it recognizes has not been identified. Qualities for individual bases were not recorded, and no much larger clone is one base off.

The CDR3 runs 16 amino acids, cysteine and phenylalanine included. Of the read, only the CDR3 DNA is kept; its 48 bases are in frame from base 1. Cut back by 4 bases and 1 base, the V and J ends lie 16 bases apart. Via the germline V gene, CDR1 is MDHEN and CDR2 SYDVKM. The library relied on the immunoSEQ multiplex PCR assay. The source is immuneACCESS, and TCRdb retained only in-frame sequences with V and J called. Part of the clones is not carried over; for the studies checked, unresolved V genes explain less than half of this, and the remainder is unexplained. The sample contains tens of thousands of clones, roughly 78% of them found a single time. The ten largest clones add up to roughly 6.3% of the sample.

Sequenced: Siglec-9- CD8+ T cells sorted from blood. The sample's cell subset or site label, decoded: CD8 T cells lacking Siglec-9. The sequence links TRBV28 to TRBJ1-1; there is no confident call for the D gene. The sequence was collected from a human donor in good health. The CDR3 in this case is CASSYGPGRRNTEAFF. The nucleotide sequence reads as follows: TGTGCCAGCAGTTATGGGCCGGGCCGCAGGAACACTGAAGCTTTCTTT.